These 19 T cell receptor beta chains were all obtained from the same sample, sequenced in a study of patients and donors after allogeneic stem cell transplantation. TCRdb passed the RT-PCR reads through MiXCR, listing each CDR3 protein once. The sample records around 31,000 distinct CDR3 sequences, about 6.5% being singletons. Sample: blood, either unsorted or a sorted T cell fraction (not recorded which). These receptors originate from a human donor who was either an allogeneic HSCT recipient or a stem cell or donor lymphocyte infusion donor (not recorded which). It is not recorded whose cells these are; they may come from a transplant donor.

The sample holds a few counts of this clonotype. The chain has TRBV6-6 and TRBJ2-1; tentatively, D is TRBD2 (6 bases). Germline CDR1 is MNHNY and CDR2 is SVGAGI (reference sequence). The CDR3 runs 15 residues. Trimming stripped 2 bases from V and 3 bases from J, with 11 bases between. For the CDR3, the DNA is TGTGCCAGCAGTTACGGGGGAGGAAACTACAATGAGCAGTTCTTC. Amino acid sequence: CASSYGGGNYNEQFF.

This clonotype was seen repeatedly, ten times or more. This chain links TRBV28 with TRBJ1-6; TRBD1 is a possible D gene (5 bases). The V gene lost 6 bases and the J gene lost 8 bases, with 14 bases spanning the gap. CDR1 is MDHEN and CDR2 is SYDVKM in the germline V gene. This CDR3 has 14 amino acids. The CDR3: CASRPQDLHSPLHF. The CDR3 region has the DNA TGTGCCAGCAGACCACAGGATCTGCATTCACCCCTCCACTTT. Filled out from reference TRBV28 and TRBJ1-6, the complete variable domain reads DVKVTQSSRYLVKRTGEKVFLECVQDMDHENMFWYRQDPGLGLRLIYFSYDVKMKEKGDIPEGYSVSREKKERFSLILESASTNQTSMYLCASRPQDLHSPLHFGNGTRLTVT.

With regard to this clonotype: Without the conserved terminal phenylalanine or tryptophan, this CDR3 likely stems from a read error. The CDR3 sequence is CASSLFTGNTQYS. CDR3 bases: TGTGCCAGCAGCTTATTCACGGGAAATACGCAGTATTCT. The chain recombines TRBV7-3 with TRBJ2-3; tentative D call: TRBD2 (5 bases). The germline V gene has CDR1 SGHTA and CDR2 FQGTGA. Trimming took 2 bases from V and 7 from J, leaving 10 bases between them. This CDR3 has 13 amino acids.

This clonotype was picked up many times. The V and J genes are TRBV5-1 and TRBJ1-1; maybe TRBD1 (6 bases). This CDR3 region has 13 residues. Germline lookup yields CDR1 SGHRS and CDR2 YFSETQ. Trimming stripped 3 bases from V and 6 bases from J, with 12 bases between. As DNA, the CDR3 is TGCGCCAGCAGCTCAGGGGTGGTTGCTGAAGCTTTCTTT. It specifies CASSSGVVAEAFF.

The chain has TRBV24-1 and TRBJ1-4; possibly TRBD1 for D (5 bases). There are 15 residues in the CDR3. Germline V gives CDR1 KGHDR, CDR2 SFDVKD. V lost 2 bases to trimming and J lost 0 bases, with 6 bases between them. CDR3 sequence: CATSDSGATNEKLFF. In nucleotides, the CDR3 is TGTGCCACCAGTGATTCGGGGGCAACTAATGAAAAACTGTTTTTT.

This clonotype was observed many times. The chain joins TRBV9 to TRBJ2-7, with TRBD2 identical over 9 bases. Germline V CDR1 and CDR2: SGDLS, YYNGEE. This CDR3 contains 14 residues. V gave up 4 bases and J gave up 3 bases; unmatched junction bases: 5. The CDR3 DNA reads TGTGCCAGCAGCCTTGGACTAGCGAGCTACGAGCAGTACTTC. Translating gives CASSLGLASYEQYF.

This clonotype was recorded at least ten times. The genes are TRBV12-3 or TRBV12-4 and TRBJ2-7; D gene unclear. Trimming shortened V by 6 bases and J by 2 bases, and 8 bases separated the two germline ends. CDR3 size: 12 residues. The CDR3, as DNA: TGTGCCAGCAGCCCTGGCGCCTACGAGCAGTACTTC. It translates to CASSPGAYEQYF.

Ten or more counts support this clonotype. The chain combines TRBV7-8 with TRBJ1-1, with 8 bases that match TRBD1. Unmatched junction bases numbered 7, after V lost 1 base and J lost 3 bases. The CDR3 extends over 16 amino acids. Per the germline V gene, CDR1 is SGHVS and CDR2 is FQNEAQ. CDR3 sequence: CASSLETGEVHTEAFF. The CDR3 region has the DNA TGTGCCAGCAGCTTAGAGACAGGGGAAGTTCACACTGAAGCTTTCTTT.

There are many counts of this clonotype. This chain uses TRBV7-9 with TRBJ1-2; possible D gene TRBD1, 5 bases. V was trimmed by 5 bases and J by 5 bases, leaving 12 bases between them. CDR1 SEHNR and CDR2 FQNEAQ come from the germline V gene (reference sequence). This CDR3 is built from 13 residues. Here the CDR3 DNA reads TGTGCCAGCAGCGTCGACAGTCGGTATGGCTACACCTTC. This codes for CASSVDSRYGYTF.

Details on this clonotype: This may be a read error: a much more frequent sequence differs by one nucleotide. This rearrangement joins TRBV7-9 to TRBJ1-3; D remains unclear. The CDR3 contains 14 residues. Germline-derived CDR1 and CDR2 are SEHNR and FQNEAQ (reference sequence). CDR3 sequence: CARSLGDSGNTIYF. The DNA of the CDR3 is TGTGCCAGGAGCTTAGGAGACTCTGGAAACACCATATATTTT.

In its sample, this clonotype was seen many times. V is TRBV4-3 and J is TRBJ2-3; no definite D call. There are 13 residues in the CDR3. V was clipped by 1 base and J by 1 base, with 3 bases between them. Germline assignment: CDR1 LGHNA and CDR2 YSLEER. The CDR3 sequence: CASSQAGTDTQYF. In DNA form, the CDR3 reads TGCGCCAGCAGCCAAGCCGGCACAGATACGCAGTATTTT.

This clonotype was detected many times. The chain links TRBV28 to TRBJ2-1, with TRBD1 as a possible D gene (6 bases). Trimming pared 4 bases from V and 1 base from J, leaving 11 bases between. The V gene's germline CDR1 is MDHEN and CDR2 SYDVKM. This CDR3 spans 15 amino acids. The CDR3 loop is CASSSSGTSYNEQFF. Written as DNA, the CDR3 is TGTGCCAGCAGTTCCTCCGGGACATCCTACAATGAGCAGTTCTTC. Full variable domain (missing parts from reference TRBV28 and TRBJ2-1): DVKVTQSSRYLVKRTGEKVFLECVQDMDHENMFWYRQDPGLGLRLIYFSYDVKMKEKGDIPEGYSVSREKKERFSLILESASTNQTSMYLCASSSSGTSYNEQFFGPGTRLTVL.

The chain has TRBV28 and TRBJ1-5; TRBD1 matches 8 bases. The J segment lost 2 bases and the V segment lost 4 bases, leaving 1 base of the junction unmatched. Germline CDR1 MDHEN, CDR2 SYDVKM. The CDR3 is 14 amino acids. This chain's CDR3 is CASSWTGRNQPQHF. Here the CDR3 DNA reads TGTGCCAGCAGTTGGACAGGGCGCAATCAGCCCCAGCATTTT.

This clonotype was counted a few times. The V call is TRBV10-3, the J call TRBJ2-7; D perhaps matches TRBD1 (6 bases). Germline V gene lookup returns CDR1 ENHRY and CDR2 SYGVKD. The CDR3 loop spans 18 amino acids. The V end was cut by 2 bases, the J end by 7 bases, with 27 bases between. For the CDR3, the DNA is TGTGCCATCAGTGAGGTCCCCCACAGGGCGCTTGGGATGAGTGAGCAGTACTTC. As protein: CAISEVPHRALGMSEQYF.

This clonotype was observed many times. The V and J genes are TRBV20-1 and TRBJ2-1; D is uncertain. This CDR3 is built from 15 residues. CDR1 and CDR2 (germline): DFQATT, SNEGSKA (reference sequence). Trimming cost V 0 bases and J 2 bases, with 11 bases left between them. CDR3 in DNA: TGCAGTGCTAGAGATGTAGCACAAGCCTACAATGAGCAGTTCTTC. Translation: CSARDVAQAYNEQFF.

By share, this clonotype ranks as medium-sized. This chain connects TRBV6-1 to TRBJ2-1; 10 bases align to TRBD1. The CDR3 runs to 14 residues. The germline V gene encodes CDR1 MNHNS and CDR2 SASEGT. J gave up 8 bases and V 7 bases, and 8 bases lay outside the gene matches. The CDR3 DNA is TGTGCCAGCAAGGGGGACAGGGGTGATTATGAGCAGTTCTTC. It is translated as CASKGDRGDYEQFF.

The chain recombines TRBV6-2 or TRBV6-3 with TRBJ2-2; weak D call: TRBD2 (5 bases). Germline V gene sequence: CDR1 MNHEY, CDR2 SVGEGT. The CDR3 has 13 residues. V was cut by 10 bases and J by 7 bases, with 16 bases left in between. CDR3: CAITPFGIGELFF. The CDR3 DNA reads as TGTGCCATCACCCCCTTCGGGATCGGGGAGCTGTTTTTT.

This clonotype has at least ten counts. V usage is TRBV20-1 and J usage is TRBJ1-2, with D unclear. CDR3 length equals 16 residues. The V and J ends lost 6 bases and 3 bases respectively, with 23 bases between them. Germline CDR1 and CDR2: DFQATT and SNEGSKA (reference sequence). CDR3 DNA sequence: TGCAGTGCACCTAGTAGAGGAAACCTTTTCTACTATGGCTACACCTTC. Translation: CSAPSRGNLFYYGYTF.

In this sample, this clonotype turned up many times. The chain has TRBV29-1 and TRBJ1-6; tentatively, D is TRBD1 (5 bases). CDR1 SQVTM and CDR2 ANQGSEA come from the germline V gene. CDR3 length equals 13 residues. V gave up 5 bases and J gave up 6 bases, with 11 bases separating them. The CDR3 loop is CSVKLGVNSPLHF. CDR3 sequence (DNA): TGCAGCGTTAAGTTGGGGGTTAATTCACCCCTCCACTTT.